The sequence of this T cell receptor (beta chain) was determined in a study of T cells in Graves' hyperthyroidism and ophthalmopathy. At the level of the study: The blood sample was taken at first diagnosis, before treatment began.

Amplification of TCR beta CDR3 regions was performed using RNA transcripts as template. The HTBI primer set served for first-round RT-PCR of the TCR CDR3. TCRdb re-called the multiplex PCR reads with MiXCR, one entry per CDR3 protein. This repertoire shows under 750,000 distinct CDR3 sequences, about 19% found once; its top ten account for roughly 17%. As to this clonotype: What it recognizes is unknown.

Those patients with uncontrolled infection, other autoimmune disease, pregnancy or lactation were excluded. Findings and limits, study-wide: Ophthalmopathy and stable hyperthyroidism were told apart by a 13 V-J model.

Sample: blood. The TCR comes from a woman aged 50 to 60 with Graves' hyperthyroidism that later progressed to Graves' ophthalmopathy.

The CDR3 loop is CASSVEGGDTQYF. CDR3 bases: TGTGCCAGCAGCGTAGAAGGAGGGGATACGCAGTATTTT. The V call is TRBV9, the J call TRBJ2-3, with D perhaps TRBD2 (6 bases). CDR1 and CDR2 from the germline V gene are SGDLS and YYNGEE. V dropped 0 bases and J dropped 6 bases, with 8 bases sitting between them. The CDR3 has 13 amino acids. The full variable domain, in which reference TRBV9 and TRBJ2-3 provide the parts outside the CDR3, is DSGVTQTPKHLITATGQRVTLRCSPRSGDLSVYWYQQSLDQGLQFLIQYYNGEERAKGNILERFSAQQFPDLHSELNLSSLELGDSALYFCASSVEGGDTQYFGPGTRLTVL.